The 26 T cell receptor beta chains listed next were all sequenced from one sample in a study of beta chain features in type 1 diabetes. Notes on the study in general: Significant though moderate, a shortening of TCRB CDR3s appeared in all four CD4+ subsets of Type 1 diabetes patients.

Of the isolated RNA, all was reverse transcribed, and so the sequenced material was expressed TCRB transcripts. Assay: immunoSEQ multiplex PCR; the TCRdb copy retains only in-frame clones and omits some. In the table there are more than 550,000 clones, 11% to 15% of which are singletons. These receptors have no identified antigens. The sample was naive CD4+ T cells from blood. Source of these receptors: a man between 18 and 29 years old with type 1 diabetes.

This clone has only a few counts. This sequence joins TRBV7-2 and TRBJ2-5; TRBD2 aligns across 8 bases. The CDR3 is 15 amino acids. Germline CDR1 is SGHTA and CDR2 is FQGNSA. Trimming at V came to 5 bases and at J to 4 bases, leaving 9 bases not matched to a gene. The CDR3 DNA sequence: TGTGCCAGCAGCATTAGCGGGACCCGGGCAGAGACCCAGTACTTC. Protein: CASSISGTRAETQYF.

The chain joins TRBV28 to TRBJ1-2; tentative D call: TRBD1 (5 bases). CDR3 length equals 13 residues. Germline CDR1 MDHEN, CDR2 SYDVKM. V was trimmed by 3 bases and J by 4 bases, leaving 9 bases between them. The CDR3 loop reads CASSLSGGYGYTF. For the CDR3, the DNA is TGTGCCAGCAGTTTGAGTGGGGGCTATGGCTACACCTTC.

This clone was seen only a few times. The gene calls are TRBV18 and TRBJ2-7; 9 nucleotides agree with TRBD1. The germline V gene encodes CDR1 KGHSH and CDR2 LQKENI. V gave up 3 bases and J gave up 7 bases; unmatched junction bases: 10. This CDR3 contains 15 residues. Written as DNA, the CDR3 is TGTGCCAGCTCACCGGAGCGGACAGGGGCACGGGAGCAGTACTTC. Its protein is CASSPERTGAREQYF.

This chain uses TRBV7-9 with TRBJ1-1; 8 nucleotides agree with TRBD1. The CDR3 covers 11 residues. CDR1 is SEHNR and CDR2 is FQNEAQ in the germline V gene (reference sequence). Trimming removed 3 bases from V and 11 bases from J; junction bases left unmatched: 2. The CDR3 nucleotides read TGTGCCAGCAGCTTCAGGGGGCAGGCTTTCTTT. Encoded protein: CASSFRGQAFF.

This clone has only a few counts. The V and J genes are TRBV27 and TRBJ1-2, with 11 bases that match TRBD1. This CDR3 is built from 15 residues. V trimming: 5 bases; J trimming: 8 bases; junction bases outside the gene matches: 10. Germline lookup yields CDR1 MNHEY and CDR2 SMNVEV (reference sequence). CDR3 nucleotides: TGTGCCAGCAGTCCTGGGACAGGGGGAAGTTCGGGCTACACCTTC. Translated, it gives CASSPGTGGSSGYTF.

The rearrangement uses TRBV19 and TRBJ2-1, with D hard to call. The CDR3 is 16 amino acids. CDR1 is LNHDA and CDR2 is SQIVND in the germline V gene (reference sequence). V lost 1 base, J lost 8 bases, and 18 bases lay in between. In DNA form, the CDR3 reads TGTGCCAGTAGTATAGGCGTCTGGGTCCAACGCGATGAGCAGTTCTTC. Protein sequence: CASSIGVWVQRDEQFF.

This sequence joins TRBV11-2 and TRBJ2-2; weak D call: TRBD1 (5 bases). V gave up 3 bases and J gave up 7 bases, with 12 bases separating them. CDR1 SGHAT and CDR2 FQNNGV come from the germline V gene. CDR3 length: 14 residues. The chain's CDR3 is CASSFNRFDGELFF. In DNA form, the CDR3 reads TGTGCCAGCAGCTTCAACAGGTTCGACGGGGAGCTGTTTTTT.

This clone was seen only a few times. The chain has TRBV2 and TRBJ2-7; no firm D call. With 4 bases removed from V and 4 bases from J, the gap between germline ends came to 8 bases. In germline, CDR1 is SNHLY, CDR2 FYNNEI. CDR3 length: 12 residues. CDR3 region: CASSAWLYEQYF. The CDR3 bases are TGTGCCAGCAGTGCTTGGTTGTACGAGCAGTACTTC.

The genes are TRBV25-1 and TRBJ1-1, with D possibly TRBD1 on 5 matching bases. V lost 6 bases and J 3 bases, leaving 14 bases between the germline ends. Per the germline V gene, CDR1 is MGHDK and CDR2 is SYGVNS. This CDR3 region has 14 residues. Written as DNA, the CDR3 is TGTGCCAGCAGCCTACCCGGGGGAGACACTGAAGCTTTCTTT. Its protein product is CASSLPGGDTEAFF. The full variable domain, completed using reference TRBV25-1 and TRBJ1-1, is EADIYQTPRYLVIGTGKKITLECSQTMGHDKMYWYQQDPGMELHLIHYSYGVNSTEKGDLSSESTVSRIRTEHFPLTLESARPSHTSQYLCASSLPGGDTEAFFGQGTRLTVV.

In its sample, this clone was seen a few times. The chain carries TRBV30 and TRBJ1-1, with no clear D. The germline gives CDR1 GTSNPN, CDR2 SVGIG (reference sequence). CDR3 size: 13 residues. The germline V and J ends were trimmed by 3 bases and 2 bases, with 10 bases remaining between them. CDR3 coding DNA: TGTGCCTGGAGGAAACAGCAAAACACTGAAGCTTTCTTT. As protein: CAWRKQQNTEAFF.

This clone was observed a few times. CDR3 region: CASSLVTYEQYF. The CDR3 nucleotides read TGTGCCAGCAGCTTAGTAACCTACGAGCAGTACTTC. This chain links TRBV7-2 with TRBJ2-7; D gene uncertain. Trimming shortened V by 1 base and J by 2 bases, and 3 bases separated the two germline ends. The CDR3 runs 12 residues. The germline CDR1 and CDR2 sequences are SGHTA and FQGNSA.

This clone was counted a few times. The chain recombines TRBV9 with TRBJ1-5; 7 bases align to TRBD1. The V gene end was trimmed by 0 bases and the J gene end by 1 base; junction bases not matched to a gene: 1. CDR1 is SGDLS and CDR2 is YYNGEE in the germline V gene. CDR3 length: 15 amino acids. The CDR3 here is CASSVGDRSNQPQHF. The CDR3 bases are TGTGCCAGCAGCGTAGGGGACAGAAGCAATCAGCCCCAGCATTTT.

This rearrangement joins TRBV7-9 to TRBJ2-7, with D unresolved. Trimming cost V 5 bases and J 6 bases, with 17 bases left between them. Germline CDR1 is SEHNR and CDR2 is FQNEAQ (reference sequence). CDR3 size: 14 residues. CDR3 protein: CASSLNEASREQYF. The CDR3 DNA is TGTGCCAGCAGCCTGAACGAGGCCTCTCGCGAGCAGTACTTC. The whole variable domain, filled in from reference TRBV7-9 and TRBJ2-7, reads DTGVSQNPRHKITKRGQNVTFRCDPISEHNRLYWYRQTLGQGPEFLTYFQNEAQLEKSRLLSDRFSAERPKGSFSTLEIQRTEQGDSAMYLCASSLNEASREQYFGPGTRLTVT.

The rearrangement uses TRBV5-4 and TRBJ2-7; 13 nucleotides align to TRBD2. V shed 4 bases, J shed 6 bases, and the junction held 7 bases outside the gene matches. Per germline, CDR1 SGHNT and CDR2 YYREEE (reference sequence). This CDR3 contains 15 residues. The CDR3 DNA reads TGTGCCAGCAGCACGAGGACTAGCGGGAGCCGCGAGCAGTACTTC. It codes for CASSTRTSGSREQYF. Full variable domain (missing parts from reference TRBV5-4 and TRBJ2-7): ETGVTQSPTHLIKTRGQQVTLRCSSQSGHNTVSWYQQALGQGPQFIFQYYREEENGRGNFPPRFSGLQFPNYSSELNVNALELDDSALYLCASSTRTSGSREQYFGPGTRLTVT.

The chain carries TRBV28 and TRBJ1-2; maybe TRBD1 (5 bases). The CDR3 consists of 10 residues. V lost 5 bases, J lost 12 bases, and 10 bases lay in between. The germline V gene has CDR1 MDHEN and CDR2 SYDVKM. The CDR3 nucleotides read TGTGCCAGCAGTGGGGGGTTCCACACCTTC. Translation gives CASSGGFHTF.

To note about this clone: In the same sample, other DNA sequences code for this CDR3. The chain is built from TRBV2 and TRBJ1-1; 8 positions agree with TRBD1. The germline V gene has CDR1 SNHLY and CDR2 FYNNEI. V lost 7 bases to trimming and J lost 4 bases; unmatched junction nucleotides: 5. The CDR3 extends over 13 amino acids. The CDR3 DNA is TGTGCCAGCACCCAGGGGGCCGGCACTGAAGCTTTCTTT. Amino acids: CASTQGAGTEAFF. Full variable domain (rest looked up from reference TRBV2 and TRBJ1-1): EPEVTQTPSHQVTQMGQEVILRCVPISNHLYFYWYRQILGQKVEFLVSFYNNEISEKSEIFDDQFSVERPDGSNFTLKIRSTKLEDSAMYFCASTQGAGTEAFFGQGTRLTVV.

This chain joins TRBV5-4 and TRBJ2-5; no firm D call. V dropped 4 bases and J dropped 3 bases, with 4 bases sitting between them. The V gene's germline CDR1 is SGHNT and CDR2 YYREEE (reference sequence). There are 11 residues in the CDR3. CDR3: CASSRKETQYF. The CDR3 bases are TGTGCCAGCAGCCGGAAAGAGACCCAGTACTTC.

The rearrangement links TRBV29-1 to TRBJ2-3; 8 bases line up with TRBD2. Unmatched junction bases numbered 13, after V lost 5 bases and J lost 6 bases. The CDR3 spans 15 residues. Germline V CDR1 and CDR2: SQVTM, ANQGSEA. In DNA form, the CDR3 reads TGCAGCGTTAGGGGTCTCCGGGAGGGGAGCGATACGCAGTATTTT. This encodes CSVRGLREGSDTQYF.

The chain couples TRBV28 to TRBJ1-1, with 8 positions matching TRBD1. CDR3 length: 15 amino acids. Per the germline V gene, CDR1 is MDHEN and CDR2 is SYDVKM. V gave up 5 bases and J gave up 5 bases; unmatched junction bases: 10. The CDR3, as DNA: TGTGCCAGCAGTGAGCGACCGCAGGGGGCAACTGAAGCTTTCTTT. This translates into CASSERPQGATEAFF.

The chain carries TRBV7-9 and TRBJ2-2; D may match TRBD1 or TRBD2 (5 bases each). V lost 4 bases to trimming and J lost 12 bases, with 12 bases between them. Per the germline V gene, CDR1 is SEHNR and CDR2 is FQNEAQ (reference sequence). The CDR3 spans 12 residues. CDR3 region: CASSSPPGQLFF. The CDR3 DNA is TGTGCCAGCAGCTCACCACCGGGGCAGCTGTTTTTT.

This clone was seen many times. The chain has TRBV7-9 and TRBJ2-6, with D uncertain. V gave up 7 bases and J gave up 0 bases, with 16 bases separating them. From germline, CDR1 is SEHNR and CDR2 FQNEAQ (reference sequence). This CDR3 region has 17 residues. CDR3 sequence reads: CASITPYHYSGANVLTF. In DNA form, the CDR3 reads TGTGCCAGCATCACGCCCTATCATTACTCTGGGGCCAACGTCCTGACTTTC.

This rearrangement joins TRBV7-2 to TRBJ1-4, with no clear D. Trimming took 4 bases from V and 8 from J, leaving 20 bases between them. Germline V gene lookup returns CDR1 SGHTA and CDR2 FQGNSA. This CDR3 has 16 amino acids. The CDR3 loop is CASSWNGREVREKLFF. CDR3 coding DNA: TGTGCCAGCAGCTGGAACGGTAGGGAAGTTCGGGAAAAACTGTTTTTT.

The rearrangement links TRBV28 to TRBJ1-1, with D maybe TRBD1 (5 bases). In germline, CDR1 is MDHEN, CDR2 SYDVKM. CDR3 size: 13 residues. Between the trimmed V and J ends, which lost 10 bases and 5 bases, there was a span of 17 bases. This CDR3 reads CATISGLGTEAFF. The CDR3 DNA reads as TGTGCCACCATATCAGGGCTAGGAACTGAAGCTTTCTTT.

The chain joins TRBV11-1 to TRBJ2-3; perhaps D is TRBD1 or TRBD2 (5 bases each). CDR1 is SGHAT and CDR2 is FQDESV in the germline V gene (reference sequence). This CDR3 is built from 15 residues. Trimming removed 5 bases from V and 2 bases from J, with 14 bases in between. CDR3 DNA: TGTGCCAGCAGCCCACGGACGGGACCCACAGATACGCAGTATTTT. It encodes CASSPRTGPTDTQYF.

Only a few counts were recorded for this clone. V and J are TRBV10-3 and TRBJ1-2, with a weak D call TRBD1 (6 bases). Germline CDR1 reads ENHRY; CDR2 reads SYGVKD. Trimming took off 4 bases at V and 3 bases at J, with 12 bases between the two ends. This CDR3 region has 14 residues. This CDR3 is CAISGGRGDYGYTF. As DNA, the CDR3 is TGTGCCATCAGTGGGGGCAGGGGAGACTATGGCTACACCTTC.

The chain couples TRBV7-9 to TRBJ1-6; D unresolved. The CDR3 covers 16 residues. Trimming cost V 5 bases and J 0 bases, with 11 bases left between them. CDR1 and CDR2 from the germline V gene are SEHNR and FQNEAQ (reference sequence). The CDR3 nucleotides read TGTGCCAGCAGCCCGACACTGAGCTCCTATAATTCACCCCTCCACTTT. Its translation: CASSPTLSSYNSPLHF.